The 10 T cell receptor beta chains below all came from one sample that was sequenced in a study of T-cell reconstitution after alpha-beta-depleted transplantation in children. A TCRbeta library incorporating unique molecular identifiers was prepared. One entry per CDR3 protein results from TCRdb running MiXCR on the PCR reads. The sample gives roughly 200,000 distinct CDR3 sequences, about 7% of which show up once; less than 7% is in the top ten. Specimen: PBMCs, collected before TCRalphabeta/CD19-depleted stem cell transplant. The receptors shown here come from a boy aged 2 to 9 with acute lymphoblastic leukemia, due to receive a stem cell transplant.

Here the CDR3 DNA reads TGTGCCACCAGCAGAGATTCTCTTGGGGCGGGGGGTCGGCACCAAGAGACCCAGTACTTC. Its protein product is CATSRDSLGAGGRHQETQYF. The V gene is TRBV15, the J gene TRBJ2-5; 8 positions match TRBD2. From germline, CDR1 is LNHNV and CDR2 YYDKDF (reference sequence). The ends lost 0 bases at V and 0 bases at J; junction bases unmatched: 15. The CDR3 has 20 residues.

At least ten counts were recorded for this clonotype. The chain recombines TRBV3-1 with TRBJ2-7; D gene uncertain. This CDR3 is built from 12 residues. Looked up from germline, CDR1 is LGHDT and CDR2 is YNNKEL (reference sequence). Trimming shortened V by 1 base and J by 4 bases, and 5 bases separated the two germline ends. DNA of the CDR3: TGTGCCAGCAGCCAAGTTGCTTACGAGCAGTACTTC. Its protein product is CASSQVAYEQYF.

The chain carries TRBV6-1 and TRBJ2-7; D possibly corresponds to TRBD2 (6 bases). The CDR3 consists of 14 residues. V gave up 5 bases and J gave up 2 bases, with 13 bases separating them. Germline CDR1 and CDR2: MNHNS and SASEGT. This chain's CDR3 is CASSHSGGPYEQYF. In DNA form, the CDR3 reads TGTGCCAGCAGTCATTCCGGGGGACCCTACGAGCAGTACTTC.

Notes on this clonotype: A much larger clonotype is one base distant, so this may be a read error. This chain's CDR3 is CASSELSGRGTDTQYF. CDR3 nucleotide sequence: TGCGCCAGCAGTGAATTAAGCGGGAGAGGGACAGATACGCAGTATTTT. This sequence joins TRBV10-1 and TRBJ2-3; 8 bases map to TRBD2. The CDR3 length is 16 residues. Germline CDR1 is WNHNN and CDR2 is SYGVQD (reference sequence). V lost 3 bases and J lost 3; bases outside the gene matches: 8.

This clonotype has ten or more counts. A read error may produce the germline difference seen at one junction end. The CDR3 is CASSQSGQGTPYF. CDR3 nucleotides: TGTGCCAGCAGCCAATCCGGACAGGGGACGCCTTATTTC. The J gene is TRBJ2-7, the V gene TRBV3-1, with 9 bases fitting TRBD1. CDR1 and CDR2 (germline): LGHDT, YNNKEL (reference sequence). The CDR3 consists of 13 residues.

In its sample, this clonotype was seen a few times. This chain joins TRBV5-6 and TRBJ2-5; D gene uncertain. The germline V gene has CDR1 SGHDT and CDR2 YYEEEE. V lost 3 bases and J 5 bases, leaving 14 bases between the germline ends. The length of the CDR3 is 14 residues. CDR3: CASSSPGPGETQYF. As DNA, the CDR3 is TGTGCCAGCAGCTCACCTGGACCGGGCGAGACCCAGTACTTC.

This sequence joins TRBV18 and TRBJ2-2; D is unresolved. CDR3 length: 14 residues. Germline V gene data show CDR1 as KGHSH and CDR2 as LQKENI. V lost 6 bases and J 1 base, leaving 9 bases between the germline ends. CDR3 nucleotide sequence: TGTGCCAGCTCCCTAAAGCAGAACACCGGGGAGCTGTTTTTT. This codes for CASSLKQNTGELFF.

This clonotype turned up a few times. The chain recombines TRBV20-1 with TRBJ2-5, with TRBD1 matching 10 bases. After removal of 6 bases from V and 1 base from J, the junction contained 5 bases not matched to a gene. From germline, CDR1 is DFQATT and CDR2 SNEGSKA (reference sequence). CDR3 size: 14 residues. This chain's CDR3 is CSASWDRGQETQYF. CDR3 nucleotide sequence: TGCAGTGCCTCCTGGGACAGGGGCCAAGAGACCCAGTACTTC.

This clonotype has a handful of counts. This chain joins TRBV10-3 and TRBJ1-2, with no clear D. The CDR3 runs to 12 residues. Germline CDR1 reads ENHRY; CDR2 reads SYGVKD. V dropped 0 bases and J dropped 6 bases, with 5 bases sitting between them. The CDR3 DNA reads TGTGCCATCAGTGAGTCGGAAGATGGCTACACCTTC. Translating gives CAISESEDGYTF.

This clonotype showed up many times. V is TRBV3-1 and J is TRBJ1-4; 8 nucleotides align to TRBD1. V was pared by 0 bases and J by 8 bases, with 14 bases of the junction left unmatched. This CDR3 contains 18 residues. CDR1 and CDR2 (germline): LGHDT, YNNKEL (reference sequence). The CDR3 loop reads CASSQESGRGLTREKLFF. The CDR3 DNA is TGTGCCAGCAGCCAAGAATCTGGCAGGGGGCTCACTCGCGAAAAACTGTTTTTT.